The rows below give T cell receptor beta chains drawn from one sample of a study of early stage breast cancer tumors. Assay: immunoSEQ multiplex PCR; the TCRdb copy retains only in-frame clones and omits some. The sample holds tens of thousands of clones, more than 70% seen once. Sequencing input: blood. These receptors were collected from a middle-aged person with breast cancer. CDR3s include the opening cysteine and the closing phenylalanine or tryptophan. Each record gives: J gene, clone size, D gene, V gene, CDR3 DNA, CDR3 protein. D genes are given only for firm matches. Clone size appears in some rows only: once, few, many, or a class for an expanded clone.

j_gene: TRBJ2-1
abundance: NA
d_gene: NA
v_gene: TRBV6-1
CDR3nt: TGTGCCAGCAGTCGGACCGCCGCCCGCAATGAGCAGTTCTTC
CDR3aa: CASSRTAARNEQFF

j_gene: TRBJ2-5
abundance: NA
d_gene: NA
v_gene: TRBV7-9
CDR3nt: TGTGCCAGCAGCTACCAAGAGACCCAGTACTTC
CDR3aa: CASSYQETQYF

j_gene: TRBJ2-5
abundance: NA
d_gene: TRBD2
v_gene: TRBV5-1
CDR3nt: TGCGCCAGCACTGAAGAGGTAGGCCTAGCGGGAGCCCCCGGAGAGACCCAGTACTTC
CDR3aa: CASTEEVGLAGAPGETQYF

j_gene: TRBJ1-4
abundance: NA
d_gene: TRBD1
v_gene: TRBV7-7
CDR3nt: TGTGCTAGCAGCTTAGATAGTAGAGAGACAGGGAGAAGTGGAGGGAATGAAAAACTGTTTTTT
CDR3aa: CASSLDSRETGRSGGNEKLFF

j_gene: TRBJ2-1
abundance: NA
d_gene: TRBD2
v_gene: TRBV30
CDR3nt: TGTGCCTGGAGTTCTACCCCGGGACTATATGGTGAGCAGTTCTTC
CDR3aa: CAWSSTPGLYGEQFF

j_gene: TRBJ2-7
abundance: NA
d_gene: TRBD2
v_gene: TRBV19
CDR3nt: TGTGCCAGTAGTATTAAAATACCGGGACTAGCGGCACCCTACGAGCAGTACTTC
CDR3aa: CASSIKIPGLAAPYEQYF

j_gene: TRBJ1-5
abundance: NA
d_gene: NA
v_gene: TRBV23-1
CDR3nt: TGCGCCAGCAGTTCAGCAGTCAATCAGCCCCAGCATTTT
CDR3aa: CASSSAVNQPQHF

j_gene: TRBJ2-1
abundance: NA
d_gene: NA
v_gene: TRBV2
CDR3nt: TGTGCCAGCAGTGAAACTACCGGCTACAATGAGCAGTTCTTC
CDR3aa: CASSETTGYNEQFF

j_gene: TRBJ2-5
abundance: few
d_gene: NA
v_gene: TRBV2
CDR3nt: TGTGCCAGCAGTGGTTTAGAGACCCAGTACTTC
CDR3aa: CASSGLETQYF

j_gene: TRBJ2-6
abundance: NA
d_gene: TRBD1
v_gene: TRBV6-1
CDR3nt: TGTGCCAGCAGTGCATATTCGCCGGGACAGCTCTCTGGGGCCAACGTCCTGACTTTC
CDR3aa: CASSAYSPGQLSGANVLTF

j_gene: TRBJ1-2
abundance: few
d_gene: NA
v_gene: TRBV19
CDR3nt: TGTGCCAGTACCTCTACGAAGTCACAGGACTATGGCTACACCTTC
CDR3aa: CASTSTKSQDYGYTF

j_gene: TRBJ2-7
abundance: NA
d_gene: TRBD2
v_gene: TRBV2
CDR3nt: TGTGCCAGCAGCAGGGAGGGGCTAGCGGGTAACGAGCAGTACTTC
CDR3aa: CASSREGLAGNEQYF

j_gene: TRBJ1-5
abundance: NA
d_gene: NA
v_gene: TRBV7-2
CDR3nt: TGTGCCAGCAGCCCAGACAGTGATCAGCCCCAGCATTTT
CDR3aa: CASSPDSDQPQHF